The rows below give T cell receptor beta chains drawn from one sample of a study of blood T cell repertoires in COVID-19. Measured with immunoSEQ multiplex PCR; TCRdb has only the in-frame clones, and not every one. The sample has about 81,000 clones, 90% to 95% seen once. The sequencing input was peripheral blood. Receptor source: a human donor with active COVID-19. The donor label of this sample is uncertain. Both conserved end residues are part of each CDR3. Fields, in order: clone size, V gene, D gene, J gene, CDR3 DNA, CDR3 protein. The D gene is left open where the match is weak. Only part of the rows carry a size: once, few, many, or a class if the clone is expanded.

>NA|TRBV25-1|NA|TRBJ2-1
TGTGCCAGCAGTCCCGACCGTAGCGGATACAATGAGCAGTTCTTC
CASSPDRSGYNEQFF
>once|TRBV2|NA|TRBJ2-7
TGTGCCAGCAAGGGGACTGATCTCTACGAGCAGTACTTC
CASKGTDLYEQYF
>NA|TRBV7-2|NA|TRBJ2-3
TGTGCCAGCAGCCGCTACACAGATACGCAGTATTTT
CASSRYTDTQYF
>NA|TRBV21-1|NA|TRBJ2-3
TGTGCCAGCAGCATGAGGCGGGATGGTACAGATACGCAGTATTTT
CASSMRRDGTDTQYF
>NA|TRBV6-5|TRBD1|TRBJ1-2
TGTGCCAGCAGTACAGGACAGGCAGGCTACACCTTC
CASSTGQAGYTF
>NA|TRBV24-1|TRBD2|TRBJ2-2
TGTGCCACCCACGTGGCTCGGGAGGCCGGGGAGCTGTTTTTT
CATHVAREAGELFF
>NA|TRBV3-1/TRBV3-2|TRBD2|TRBJ2-4
TGTGCCAGCAGCCAAGCCGGACTAGCGCTAGCCAAAAACATTCAGTACTTC
CASSQAGLALAKNIQYF
>NA|TRBV9|TRBD1|TRBJ2-2
TGTGCCAGCAGCGTAGCTCCGACAGGGGATACCGGGGAGCTGTTTTTT
CASSVAPTGDTGELFF
>NA|TRBV7-9|TRBD1|TRBJ2-7
TGTGCCAGCAGCCCCCCCACAACAGGGGGCGAGCAGTACTTC
CASSPPTTGGEQYF
>NA|TRBV6-5|TRBD1|TRBJ2-2
TGTGCCAGCAGACCGGACAGGGCGAACACCGGGGAGCTGTTTTTT
CASRPDRANTGELFF
>once|TRBV27|TRBD1|TRBJ1-3
TGTGCCAGCAGTCACGGGCCAGGCAGGGGGAACACCATATATTTT
CASSHGPGRGNTIYF
>NA|TRBV18|TRBD1|TRBJ1-4
TGTGCCAGCTCACCCGGCGACAGGGGAACTAATGAAAAACTGTTTTTT
CASSPGDRGTNEKLFF
>NA|TRBV4-1|NA|TRBJ2-1
TGCGCCAGCAGCCAAGCGGACAGTCGCTACAATGAGCAGTTCTTC
CASSQADSRYNEQFF
>NA|TRBV12-3/TRBV12-4|NA|TRBJ2-1
TGTGCCAGCAGGCCCCGGCAGGGCCCTAAGTTCTTC
CASRPRQGPKFF
>NA|TRBV7-2|NA|TRBJ2-4
TGTGCCAGCAGTTTGGCCGACAATTATGGTCGGTACTTC
CASSLADNYGRYF
>NA|TRBV5-6|NA|TRBJ1-1
TGTGCCAGCAGGACGACAGGGAACACTGAAGCTTTCTTT
CASRTTGNTEAFF
>NA|TRBV19|TRBD1|TRBJ1-4
TGTGCCAGTAGTATACCGGGACAGATCCTGAGTAGTGAAAAACTGTTTTTT
CASSIPGQILSSEKLFF
>NA|TRBV9|NA|TRBJ2-3
TGTGCCAGCAGCGCAAACACAGATACGCAGTATTTT
CASSANTDTQYF
>NA|TRBV29-1|NA|TRBJ1-2
TGCAGCGTTGAAATCGGGGGCTATGGCTACACCTTC
CSVEIGGYGYTF
>NA|TRBV6-5|NA|TRBJ2-5
TGTGCCAGCAATGGGGGGGGCCAAACCCAGTACTTC
CASNGGGQTQYF
>NA|TRBV5-1|TRBD2|TRBJ2-5
TGCGCCAGCAGCTTGGCCTCCCTAGCGGGAGGGCCGATAGAGGAGACCCAGTACTTC
CASSLASLAGGPIEETQYF
>NA|TRBV29-1|NA|TRBJ1-1
TGCAGCGTTGGCAGCCTCAGGGGAGACACTGAAGCTTTCTTT
CSVGSLRGDTEAFF
>NA|TRBV5-1|TRBD2|TRBJ2-5
TGCGCCAGCAGCTTAAGCACTAGCGGGAGGATTAGACAAGAGACCCAGTACTTC
CASSLSTSGRIRQETQYF
>NA|TRBV29-1|TRBD1|TRBJ1-5
TGCAGCACCGGGACAGGGGTAGGGCAGCCCCAGCATTTT
CSTGTGVGQPQHF
>NA|TRBV6-1|TRBD2|TRBJ2-1
TGTGCCAGCAGTGAAGAACCAGCGGGGGTATACAATGAGCAGTTCTTC
CASSEEPAGVYNEQFF
>NA|TRBV19|TRBD1|TRBJ2-7
TGTGCCAGTAGTATTTCCCAGGGGGTAGGTGAGCAGTACTTC
CASSISQGVGEQYF
>NA|TRBV3-1/TRBV3-2|TRBD1|TRBJ2-2
TGTGCCAGCAGCCAAGGATACCGGGACAGGTGGGACACCGGGGAGCTGTTTTTT
CASSQGYRDRWDTGELFF
>once|TRBV6-5|TRBD1|TRBJ1-5
TGTGCCAGCAGACAGGGGTATGGCAATCAGCCCCAGCATTTT
CASRQGYGNQPQHF
>NA|TRBV6-1|TRBD1|TRBJ2-7
TGTGCCAGCAGTGACCGGGACAGGGAAAACGAGCAGTACTTC
CASSDRDRENEQYF
>NA|TRBV5-1|NA|TRBJ2-3
TGCGCCAGCAGCTTGGGCGGGTACACAGATACGCAGTATTTT
CASSLGGYTDTQYF
>NA|TRBV7-2|NA|TRBJ1-5
TGTGCCAGCAGCTTAGCGAGAGATCAGCCCCAGCATTTT
CASSLARDQPQHF
>NA|TRBV12-3/TRBV12-4|NA|TRBJ1-2
TGTGCCAGCAGTTTAGACAGGAACTATGGCTACACCTTC
CASSLDRNYGYTF
>NA|TRBV5-4|NA|TRBJ1-3
TGTGCCAGCAGCTTGGATCAGGGCCTCTCTGGAAACACCATATATTTT
CASSLDQGLSGNTIYF
>NA|TRBV7-8|NA|TRBJ1-1
TGTGCCAGCAGCGGACAAACGAACACTGAAGCTTTCTTT
CASSGQTNTEAFF
>NA|TRBV5-1|TRBD2|TRBJ2-7
TGCGCCAGCAGCTTGGGACTAGCGGGATTCCACGAGCAGTACTTC
CASSLGLAGFHEQYF
>NA|TRBV6-5|TRBD1|TRBJ1-5
TGTGCCAGCAGAGGGGGCGAGGTGGGCAATCAGCCCCAGCATTTT
CASRGGEVGNQPQHF
>NA|TRBV7-9|NA|TRBJ2-6
TGTGCCAGCAGCCGTCAGACAGCTTCTGGGGCCAACGTCCTGACTTTC
CASSRQTASGANVLTF
>NA|TRBV27|TRBD1|TRBJ2-1
TGTGCCAGCAGTTCTCCGACAGGGGACAATGAGCAGTTCTTC
CASSSPTGDNEQFF
>NA|TRBV3-1/TRBV3-2|TRBD2|TRBJ2-7
TGTGCCAGCAGCCAAGCGAGACTAGCGGATAAGCAGTACTTC
CASSQARLADKQYF
>NA|TRBV27|TRBD1|TRBJ2-7
TGTGCCAGCAGTCCTCTCCGGGACAGGGGCTACGAGCAGTACTTC
CASSPLRDRGYEQYF
>NA|TRBV7-8|NA|TRBJ2-1
TGTGCCAGCAGCCCACAAATCGCCCAGTTCTTC
CASSPQIAQFF
>once|TRBV19|TRBD1|TRBJ2-3
TGTGCCAGTAGTATAGAAAGGGACAGTCAGCAGTATTTT
CASSIERDSQQYF
>NA|TRBV9|NA|TRBJ1-6
TGTGCCATCCCCCGAACGGGACATAATTATTCACCCCTCCACTTT
CAIPRTGHNYSPLHF
>NA|TRBV24-1|NA|TRBJ2-3
TGTGCCACCAGTGATTTGAGGGGGGGCGCGAGGACAGATACGCAGTATTTT
CATSDLRGGARTDTQYF
>NA|TRBV3-1/TRBV3-2|TRBD1|TRBJ2-6
TGTGCCAGCAGCCTATATCTCCGGGACAGGGGGCGCGCGGGGTCTGGGGCCAACGTCCTGACTTTC
CASSLYLRDRGRAGSGANVLTF
>NA|TRBV2|TRBD2|TRBJ2-3
TGTGCCAGCAGTCCGCGGCGGGGACTAGTTACGCAGTATTTT
CASSPRRGLVTQYF
>once|TRBV7-8|NA|TRBJ1-5
TGTGCCAGCAGCTTAGGGAGGAGCAATCAGCCCCAGCATTTT
CASSLGRSNQPQHF
>NA|TRBV19|NA|TRBJ2-7
TGTGCCAGTAGTAAGACTACATACTACGAGCAGTACTTC
CASSKTTYYEQYF
>once|TRBV5-1|TRBD2|TRBJ2-3
TGCGCCAGCAGCCCGAGTTTGAGCGGGAGATTCACAGATACGCAGTATTTT
CASSPSLSGRFTDTQYF
>NA|TRBV7-7|TRBD2|TRBJ2-3
TGTGCCAGCAGCTTAGGTAGCGGGTGGTCAGATACGCAGTATTTT
CASSLGSGWSDTQYF